This TCR beta chain was observed in a study of T-cell memory formation after mild COVID-19. Notes on the study in general: Nothing confirmed that second-wave clones peaking on day 37 were specific for SARS-CoV-2.

Looked up from germline, CDR1 is LGHNA and CDR2 is YNFKEQ. V was clipped by 0 bases and J by 5 bases, with 13 bases between them. This CDR3 has 15 residues. This clonotype turned up a few times. Its antigen is unknown. MiXCR, applied by TCRdb to the 5' RACE reads, yields one record per CDR3 protein. Of 550,000 to 700,000 distinct CDR3 sequences in the sample, over 15% were seen once. The origin of this receptor is an adult woman who had mild COVID-19 (a few samples of this study predate the infection). Cell type and time point are not known. The genes are TRBV4-2 and TRBJ1-1, with D maybe TRBD1 (6 bases). Sequencing used PBMCs or a T cell subset sorted from them (not recorded which). The CDR3 coding sequence is TGTGCCAGCAGCCAAGATAGAAGGGGGGAGACTGAAGCTTTCTTT. Its protein is CASSQDRRGETEAFF.